This T cell receptor (beta chain) was sequenced for a study of cytotoxic CD8 clonotypes in ibrutinib-treated CLL (dated by TCRdb to 2020 to 2022). Looking at the study overall: The cohort was composed of under 12 relapsed/refractory and roughly 15 treatment-naive patients; IGHV unmutated status was identified in around 17 patients. On average, each sample yielded some 250,000 productive templates and 85,000 to 95,000 productive rearrangements. Cryopreserved peripheral blood mononuclear cells were collected before treatment, at response, and at either disease progression or sustained remission. Responses were partial in roughly 25 patients and complete in 2; after median 68 months follow-up, around 15 stayed in remission and some twelve progressed. All remission and progressive disease samples were collected while patients were still receiving ibrutinib. Response samples were taken after a median of 12 months on treatment, ranging from about 6 to 40 months. Of the roughly 79 people in the trial, 25 to 30 had longitudinal samples available.

Each clonotype received, on average, 10x coverage in deep resolution sequencing performed on a MiSeq, where the target depth lay between 1 in 1 million and 1 in 200,000 T cells. The immunoSEQ hsTCRB Kit was used to generate the TCR beta libraries. The original pipeline was this. Data were analyzed with ImmunoSEQ Data Assistant and ImmunoSEQ Analyzer, with V, D and J genes assigned per IMGT definitions. Clonality, with values ranging from 0 to 1, was calculated as one minus the normalized Shannon entropy of productive rearrangement frequencies. Public clonotype analysis was restricted to overrepresented clonotypes comprising at least 0.05% of each patient's repertoire. Roughly 13 age-matched healthy donor repertoires from immuneACCESS were used as controls for clonality. The source is immuneACCESS, and TCRdb retained only in-frame sequences with V and J called. Part of the clones is not carried over; for the studies checked, unresolved V genes explain less than half of this, and the remainder is unexplained. V, J and clone size were drawn from that table, and D and trimming were deduced from the DNA. Within this sample are some 43,000 clones, with 69% of them counted one time only. The ten largest account for around 13% of the sample.

What the work shows at the level of the full study, not this receptor alone: Public clonotypes were rare and either shrank or stayed stable during treatment, and the rise in clonality at ibrutinib response reflected expansion of private clonotypes. At baseline, clonality was higher than in age-matched healthy donors and showed a strong correlation with circulating CD8+ T-cell counts. Sampling times were not matched between sustained-remission and progressing patients, and lymph node repertoires were not studied. Clonality increased at ibrutinib response, stayed stable in sustained remission, and fell back toward baseline at progression.

What the time point label conveys for this sample: eleven to twelve months on ibrutinib. For TCR beta library preparation, approximately 2.2 micrograms of genomic DNA were isolated from cryopreserved PBMCs. High-throughput TCR beta sequencing was performed on longitudinal blood samples from CLL patients receiving ibrutinib monotherapy. The patients took part in an open-label, single-center phase 2 trial of ibrutinib monotherapy. This clone appeared a few times. Which antigen it targets is not known. Base qualities are not at hand, and no much larger clone is one base apart. The input for sequencing was PBMCs, taken after 12 months of ibrutinib treatment. The TCR originated in a human donor with chronic lymphocytic leukemia.

The CDR3 protein: CASSPGQPMSSNYGYTF. The nucleotide sequence is TGTGCCAGCTCACCGGGACAGCCCATGAGTTCTAACTATGGCTACACCTTC. Here the chain combines TRBV18 and TRBJ1-2; 7 nucleotides in the junction match TRBD1. CDR1 and CDR2, per the germline V gene, are KGHSH and LQKENI. The CDR3 spans 17 residues, from the cysteine through the phenylalanine. Just CDR3 DNA is preserved here, 51 bases in frame from base 1. After removal of 3 bases from V and 0 bases from J, the junction retains 10 bases not matched to a gene.